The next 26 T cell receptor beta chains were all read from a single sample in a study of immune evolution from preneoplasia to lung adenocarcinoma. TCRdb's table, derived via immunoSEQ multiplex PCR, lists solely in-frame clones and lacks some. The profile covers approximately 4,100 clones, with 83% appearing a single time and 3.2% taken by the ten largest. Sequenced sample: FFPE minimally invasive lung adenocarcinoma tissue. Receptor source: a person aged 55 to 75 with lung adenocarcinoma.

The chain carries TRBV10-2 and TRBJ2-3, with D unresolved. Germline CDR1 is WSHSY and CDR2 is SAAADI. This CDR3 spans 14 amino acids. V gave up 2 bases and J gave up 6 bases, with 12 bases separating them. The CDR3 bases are TGCGCCAGCAGTGAGAGTGGGTCCAGGGATACGCAGTATTTT. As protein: CASSESGSRDTQYF.

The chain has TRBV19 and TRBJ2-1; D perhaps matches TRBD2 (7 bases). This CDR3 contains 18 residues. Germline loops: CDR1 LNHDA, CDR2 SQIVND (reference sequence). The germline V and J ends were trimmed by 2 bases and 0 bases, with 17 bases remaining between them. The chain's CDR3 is CASSIRGGGQSSYNEQFF. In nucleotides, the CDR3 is TGTGCCAGTAGTATAAGGGGGGGCGGGCAGAGCTCCTACAATGAGCAGTTCTTC.

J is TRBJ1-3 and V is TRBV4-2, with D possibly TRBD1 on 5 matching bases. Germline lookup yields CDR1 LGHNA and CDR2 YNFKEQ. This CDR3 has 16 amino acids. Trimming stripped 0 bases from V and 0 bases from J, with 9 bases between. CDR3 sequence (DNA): TGTGCCAGCAGCCAAGATCGGGGCGGCTCTGGAAACACCATATATTTT. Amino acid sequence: CASSQDRGGSGNTIYF.

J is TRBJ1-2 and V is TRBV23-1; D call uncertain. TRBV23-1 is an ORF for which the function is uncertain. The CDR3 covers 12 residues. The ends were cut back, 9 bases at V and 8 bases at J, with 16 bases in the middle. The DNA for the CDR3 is TGCGCCAGTTCCCAATTCCCCGCAGGCTACACCTTC. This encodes CASSQFPAGYTF.

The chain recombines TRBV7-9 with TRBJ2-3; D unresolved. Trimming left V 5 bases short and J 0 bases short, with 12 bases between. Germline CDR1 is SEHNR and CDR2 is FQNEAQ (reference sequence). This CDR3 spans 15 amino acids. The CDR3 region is CASSPSSPSTDTQYF. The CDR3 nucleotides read TGTGCCAGCAGCCCCAGCAGCCCTAGCACAGATACGCAGTATTTT.

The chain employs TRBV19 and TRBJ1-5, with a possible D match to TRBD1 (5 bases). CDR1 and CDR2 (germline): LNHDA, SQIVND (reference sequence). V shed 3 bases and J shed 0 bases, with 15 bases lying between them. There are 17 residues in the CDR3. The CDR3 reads CASSIWRGRYSNQPQHF. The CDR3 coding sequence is TGTGCCAGTAGTATTTGGCGGGGCAGGTATAGCAATCAGCCCCAGCATTTT.

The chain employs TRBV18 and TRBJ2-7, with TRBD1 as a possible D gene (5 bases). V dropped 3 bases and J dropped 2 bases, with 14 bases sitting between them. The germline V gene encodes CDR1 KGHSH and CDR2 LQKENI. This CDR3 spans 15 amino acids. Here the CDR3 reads CASSPTRTSPYEQYF. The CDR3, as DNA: TGTGCCAGCTCACCCACCAGGACAAGCCCCTACGAGCAGTACTTC.

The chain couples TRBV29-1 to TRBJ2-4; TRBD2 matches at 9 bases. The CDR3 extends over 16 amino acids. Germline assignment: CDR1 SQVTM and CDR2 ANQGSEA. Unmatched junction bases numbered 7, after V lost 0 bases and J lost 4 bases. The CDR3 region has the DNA TGCAGCGTTGAAGACGGACTAGCGCAGGGTAAAAACATTCAGTACTTC. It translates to CSVEDGLAQGKNIQYF.

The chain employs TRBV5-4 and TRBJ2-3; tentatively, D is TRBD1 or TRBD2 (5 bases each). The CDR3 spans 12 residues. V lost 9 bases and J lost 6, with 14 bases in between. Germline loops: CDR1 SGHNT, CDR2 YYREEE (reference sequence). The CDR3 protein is CATAGTSDTQYF. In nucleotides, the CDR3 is TGTGCCACCGCCGGGACCTCTGATACGCAGTATTTT.

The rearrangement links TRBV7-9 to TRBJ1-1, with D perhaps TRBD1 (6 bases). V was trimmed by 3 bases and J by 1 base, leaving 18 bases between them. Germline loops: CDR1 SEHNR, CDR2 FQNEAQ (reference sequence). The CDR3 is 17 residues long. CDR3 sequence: CASSFPQGRGGNTEAFF. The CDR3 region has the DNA TGTGCCAGCAGCTTCCCCCAAGGGAGGGGGGGGAACACTGAAGCTTTCTTT.

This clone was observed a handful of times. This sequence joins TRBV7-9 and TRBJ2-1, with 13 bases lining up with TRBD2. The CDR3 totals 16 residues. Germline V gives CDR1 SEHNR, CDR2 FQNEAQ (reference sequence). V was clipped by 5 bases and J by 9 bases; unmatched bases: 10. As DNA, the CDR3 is TGTGCCAGCAGCCCGGGGACTAGCGGGATCGGAGGTGAGCAGTTCTTC. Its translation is CASSPGTSGIGGEQFF.

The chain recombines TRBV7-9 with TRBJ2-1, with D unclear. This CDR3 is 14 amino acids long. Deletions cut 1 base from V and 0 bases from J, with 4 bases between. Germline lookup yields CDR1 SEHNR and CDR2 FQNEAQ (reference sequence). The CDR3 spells CASSLGGSYNEQFF. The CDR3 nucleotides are TGTGCCAGCAGCTTAGGGGGCTCCTACAATGAGCAGTTCTTC.

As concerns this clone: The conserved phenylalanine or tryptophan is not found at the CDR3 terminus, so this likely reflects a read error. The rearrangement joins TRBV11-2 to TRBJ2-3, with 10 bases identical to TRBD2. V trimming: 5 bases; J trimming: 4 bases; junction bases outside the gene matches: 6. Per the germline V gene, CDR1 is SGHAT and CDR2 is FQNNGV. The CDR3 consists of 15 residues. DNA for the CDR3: TGTGCCAGCAGCCCTAGCGGGAGTATCTCAGATACGCAGTATCTT. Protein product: CASSPSGSISDTQYL.

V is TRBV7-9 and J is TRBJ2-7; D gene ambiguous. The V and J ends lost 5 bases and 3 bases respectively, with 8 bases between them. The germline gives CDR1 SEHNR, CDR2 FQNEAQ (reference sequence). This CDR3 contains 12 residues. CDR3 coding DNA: TGTGCCAGCAGCAACACCCTCTACGAGCAGTACTTC. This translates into CASSNTLYEQYF.

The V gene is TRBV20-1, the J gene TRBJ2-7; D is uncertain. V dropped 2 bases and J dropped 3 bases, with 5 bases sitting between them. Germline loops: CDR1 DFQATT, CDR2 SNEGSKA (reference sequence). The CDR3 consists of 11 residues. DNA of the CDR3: TGCAGTGCTAGATCCTACTACGAGCAGTACTTC. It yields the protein CSARSYYEQYF.

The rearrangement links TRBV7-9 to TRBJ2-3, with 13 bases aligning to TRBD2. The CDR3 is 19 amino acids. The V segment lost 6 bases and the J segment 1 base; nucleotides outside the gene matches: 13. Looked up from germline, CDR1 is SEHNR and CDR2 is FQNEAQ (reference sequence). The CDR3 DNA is TGTGCCAGCAGTCAGGGACTAGCGGGATATCTTCGGGGCACAGATACGCAGTATTTT. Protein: CASSQGLAGYLRGTDTQYF. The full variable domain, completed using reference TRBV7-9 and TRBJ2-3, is DTGVSQNPRHKITKRGQNVTFRCDPISEHNRLYWYRQTLGQGPEFLTYFQNEAQLEKSRLLSDRFSAERPKGSFSTLEIQRTEQGDSAMYLCASSQGLAGYLRGTDTQYFGPGTRLTVL.

The CDR3: CASRRETKQETQYF. The CDR3 region has the DNA TGTGCAAGTCGCCGAGAGACTAAACAAGAGACCCAGTACTTC. The V call is TRBV12-2, the J call TRBJ2-5; the DNA was not compared with TRBD2, the D call given in the table. TRBV12-2 is a pseudogene. This CDR3 has 14 amino acids.

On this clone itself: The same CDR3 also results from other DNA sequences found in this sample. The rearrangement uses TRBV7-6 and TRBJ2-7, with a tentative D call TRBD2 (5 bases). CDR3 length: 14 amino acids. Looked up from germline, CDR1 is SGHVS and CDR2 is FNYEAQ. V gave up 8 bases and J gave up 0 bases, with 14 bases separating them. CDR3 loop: CASRLSGSSYEQYF. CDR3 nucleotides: TGTGCCAGCCGCCTAAGCGGAAGCTCCTACGAGCAGTACTTC. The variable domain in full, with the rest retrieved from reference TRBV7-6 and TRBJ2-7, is GAGVSQSPRYKVTKRGQDVALRCDPISGHVSLYWYRQALGQGPEFLTYFNYEAQQDKSGLPNDRFSAERPEGSISTLTIQRTEQRDSAMYRCASRLSGSSYEQYFGPGTRLTVT.

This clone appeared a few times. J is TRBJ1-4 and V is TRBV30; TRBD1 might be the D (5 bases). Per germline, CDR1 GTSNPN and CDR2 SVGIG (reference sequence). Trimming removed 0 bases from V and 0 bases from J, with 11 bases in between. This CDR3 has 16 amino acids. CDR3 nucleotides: TGTGCCTGGAGTGTGCAGGGTACAGCAACTAATGAAAAACTGTTTTTT. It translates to CAWSVQGTATNEKLFF.

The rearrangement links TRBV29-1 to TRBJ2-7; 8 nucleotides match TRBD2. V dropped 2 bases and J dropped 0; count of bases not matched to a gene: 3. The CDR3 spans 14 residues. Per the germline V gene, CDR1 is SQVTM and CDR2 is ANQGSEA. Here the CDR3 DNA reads TGCAGCGTTGAAATAGCGGGATTCTCCTACGAGCAGTACTTC. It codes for CSVEIAGFSYEQYF.

DNA of the CDR3: TGTGCCAGCAGCCCAGACCTTAGTAGCTACAATGAGCAGTTCTTC. Protein sequence: CASSPDLSSYNEQFF. The chain combines TRBV7-2 with TRBJ2-1, with D hard to call. The CDR3 has 15 amino acids. Trimming pared 5 bases from V and 3 bases from J, leaving 14 bases between. Looked up from germline, CDR1 is SGHTA and CDR2 is FQGNSA.

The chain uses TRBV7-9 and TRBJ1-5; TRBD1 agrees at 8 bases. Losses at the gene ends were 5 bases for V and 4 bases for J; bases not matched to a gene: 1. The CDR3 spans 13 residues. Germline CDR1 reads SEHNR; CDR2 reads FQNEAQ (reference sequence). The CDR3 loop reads CASSRTGNQPQHF. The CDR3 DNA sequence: TGTGCCAGCAGCCGGACAGGGAATCAGCCCCAGCATTTT.

DNA of the CDR3: TGCGCCAGCAGCCAGTACAGGGGAACTGAAGCTTTCTTT. Amino acids: CASSQYRGTEAFF. The chain has TRBV4-1 and TRBJ1-1, with TRBD1 matching 7 bases. V shed 3 bases and J 5 bases; nucleotides not matched to a gene: 3. CDR1 and CDR2 from the germline V gene are MGHRA and YSYEKL. The CDR3 totals 13 residues.

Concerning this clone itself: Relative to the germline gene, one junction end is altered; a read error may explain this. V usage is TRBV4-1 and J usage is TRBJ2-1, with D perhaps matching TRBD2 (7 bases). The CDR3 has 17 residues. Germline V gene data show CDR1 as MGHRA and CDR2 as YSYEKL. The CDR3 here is CTSSRGGLAVLGNEQFF. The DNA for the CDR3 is TGCACCAGCAGCCGTGGGGGGCTAGCGGTACTGGGGAATGAGCAGTTCTTC.

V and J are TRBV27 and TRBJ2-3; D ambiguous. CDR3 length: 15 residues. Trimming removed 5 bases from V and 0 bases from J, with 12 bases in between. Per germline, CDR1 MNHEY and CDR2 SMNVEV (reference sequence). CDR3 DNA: TGTGCCAGCAGTCCACTTACGACTAGCACAGATACGCAGTATTTT. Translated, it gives CASSPLTTSTDTQYF.

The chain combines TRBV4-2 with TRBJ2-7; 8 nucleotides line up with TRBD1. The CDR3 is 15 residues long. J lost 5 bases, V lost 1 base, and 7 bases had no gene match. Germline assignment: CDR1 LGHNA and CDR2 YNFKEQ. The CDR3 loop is CASSQGQGAIHEQYF. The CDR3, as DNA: TGTGCCAGCAGCCAAGGGCAGGGGGCTATCCACGAGCAGTACTTC.